These T cell receptor beta chains were read from a single sample in a study of blood T cell repertoires in COVID-19. The repertoire was sequenced with immunoSEQ multiplex PCR; TCRdb's copy has only in-frame clones and lacks some. This table holds tens of thousands of clones, approximately 91% found once. The material sequenced was peripheral blood. The receptor set was obtained from a human donor in a cohort sampled during active COVID-19. Both conserved end residues are part of each CDR3. Fields, in order: clone size, V gene, J gene, D gene, CDR3 length, CDR3 DNA, CDR3 protein. A D gene is named only where the DNA matches it firmly. Where a row states a size, it is once, few, many or the class of an expanded clone; other rows omit it.

.	TRBV28	TRBJ1-4	.	17	TGTGCCAGCAGTTTACCCGCGGGGACGGCGTCTAATGAAAAACTGTTTTTT	CASSLPAGTASNEKLFF
.	TRBV4-3	TRBJ2-1	TRBD1	16	TGCGCCAGCAGCCAGTTGACAGGGGGCTCCTACAATGAGCAGTTCTTC	CASSQLTGGSYNEQFF
once	TRBV5-5	TRBJ2-5	.	13	TGTGCCAGCAGCTCGGAGGATGGAGAGACCCAGTACTTC	CASSSEDGETQYF
.	TRBV27	TRBJ2-1	TRBD1	16	TGTGCCAGCAGGAGGACAGGGGCCACTTCCTACAATGAGCAGTTCTTC	CASRRTGATSYNEQFF
.	TRBV5-1	TRBJ1-1	TRBD1	15	TGCGCCAGCAGCTTTGCGGGACAGGGGAGCACTGAAGCTTTCTTT	CASSFAGQGSTEAFF
.	TRBV30	TRBJ2-7	TRBD1	12	TGTGCCTGGAGTGACAGGGGAAACGAGCAGTACTTC	CAWSDRGNEQYF
few	TRBV3-1/TRBV3-2	TRBJ2-1	TRBD2	15	TGTGCCAGCAGCTACCTAGCGGGACCGGGCAATGAGCAGTTCTTC	CASSYLAGPGNEQFF
.	TRBV24-1	TRBJ2-3	TRBD2	16	TGTGCCACCAGTGATTTGACGGCGGGAGCCGGGGATACGCAGTATTTT	CATSDLTAGAGDTQYF
.	TRBV5-6	TRBJ1-2	TRBD1	15	TGTGCCAGCAGCCCCTTGACAGGGGGCAAGGGTGGCTACACCTTC	CASSPLTGGKGGYTF
.	TRBV4-2	TRBJ2-2	TRBD2	18	TGTGCCAGCAGCCAAGATAAGGACCAGCGGGAGGTAACCGGGGAGCTGTTTTTT	CASSQDKDQREVTGELFF
.	TRBV29-1	TRBJ2-1	TRBD1	15	TGCAGCGTTAGGGTTATGGGGACAGCGGACAATGAGCAGTTCTTC	CSVRVMGTADNEQFF
.	TRBV30	TRBJ2-7	.	12	TGTGCCTGGAGCCGGGTATTCCTCGAGCAGTACTTC	CAWSRVFLEQYF
.	TRBV25-1	TRBJ1-2	.	14	TGTGCCAGCAGTGGGGCCGGAGGGCGCTATGGCTACACCTTC	CASSGAGGRYGYTF
.	TRBV25-1	TRBJ1-6	.	14	TGTGCCAGCAGTGAACGCTACGATAATTCACCCCTCCACTTT	CASSERYDNSPLHF
.	TRBV14	TRBJ1-4	.	14	TGTGCCAGCAGCCAAGGGATAGGGGCTGAAAAACTGTTTTTT	CASSQGIGAEKLFF
.	TRBV2	TRBJ1-6	.	16	TGTGCCAGCAGTGAACGCGGGGGCTCCTATAATTCACCCCTCCACTTT	CASSERGGSYNSPLHF
once	TRBV10-1	TRBJ2-7	TRBD1	13	TGCGCCAGCAGGGGACAGGGGCTCTACGAGCAGTACTTC	CASRGQGLYEQYF
.	TRBV19	TRBJ2-7	.	15	TGTGCCAGTAGTATAGGGGAGTCGGGCCGCTACGAGCAGTACTTC	CASSIGESGRYEQYF
once	TRBV2	TRBJ2-1	TRBD2	16	TGTGCCAGCAGTGGACTAGCGGGAGGGACCTACAATGAGCAGTTCTTC	CASSGLAGGTYNEQFF
.	TRBV4-2	TRBJ2-7	TRBD2	17	TGTGCCAGCAGCCAAGATGGTATAGCGGGCCTCTCCTACGAGCAGTACTTC	CASSQDGIAGLSYEQYF
.	TRBV4-3	TRBJ2-3	.	16	TGCGCCAGCAGCCAAGTTTGGCGGGGATCCACAGATACGCAGTATTTT	CASSQVWRGSTDTQYF
.	TRBV7-3	TRBJ2-3	TRBD2	18	TGTGCCAGCAGCGTACGGACTAGCGGATTTCCTAGCACAGATACGCAGTATTTT	CASSVRTSGFPSTDTQYF
.	TRBV3-1/TRBV3-2	TRBJ1-2	TRBD1	15	TGTGCCAGCAGCCAAGTGGGGACAGGGGGTAATGGCTACACCTTC	CASSQVGTGGNGYTF
once	TRBV7-2	TRBJ1-5	TRBD1	18	TGTGCCAGCAGCTTAAAAGGGACAGGGTCGAGCAACAATCAGCCCCAGCATTTT	CASSLKGTGSSNNQPQHF
.	TRBV6-5	TRBJ2-7	TRBD2	15	TGTGCCAGCAGTTATGAGGCTAGCGGGGGTTACGAGCAGTACTTC	CASSYEASGGYEQYF
.	TRBV9	TRBJ2-3	TRBD2	17	TGTGCCAGCAGCGTAGACGGGACTAGCGGGAGCACAGATACGCAGTATTTT	CASSVDGTSGSTDTQYF
.	TRBV27	TRBJ2-5	TRBD1	16	TGTGCCAGCAGTTCCACCCCCGGGACAGTCGCAGAGACCCAGTACTTC	CASSSTPGTVAETQYF
.	TRBV19	TRBJ1-1	.	14	TGTGCCAGTAATTGGTCCCCAGGGGCCACTGAAGCTTTCTTT	CASNWSPGATEAFF
.	TRBV6-2/TRBV6-3	TRBJ2-5	TRBD1	15	TGTGCCAGCAGTTACGCGACAGGGGGGCAAGAGACCCAGTACTTC	CASSYATGGQETQYF
.	TRBV2	TRBJ1-4	TRBD1	15	TGTGCCAGCAGTCTCACCGGGACAGGGGCCGTTAAACTGTTTTTT	CASSLTGTGAVKLFF
.	TRBV11-3	TRBJ2-1	TRBD1	16	TGTGCCAGCAGCTTAGGTGGGACAGGGTATGATAATGAGCAGTTCTTC	CASSLGGTGYDNEQFF
.	TRBV18	TRBJ1-2	.	14	TGTGCCAGCTCACCAGAACAGACCGGGGATGGCTACACCTTC	CASSPEQTGDGYTF
.	TRBV5-8	TRBJ2-3	TRBD1	16	TGTGCCAGCAGCTTAGGGGGACAGGGACTTACAGATACGCAGTATTTT	CASSLGGQGLTDTQYF
.	TRBV5-1	TRBJ1-1	TRBD1	14	TGCGCCAGCAGCCCGGGACAGGCGGGAACTGAAGCTTTCTTT	CASSPGQAGTEAFF